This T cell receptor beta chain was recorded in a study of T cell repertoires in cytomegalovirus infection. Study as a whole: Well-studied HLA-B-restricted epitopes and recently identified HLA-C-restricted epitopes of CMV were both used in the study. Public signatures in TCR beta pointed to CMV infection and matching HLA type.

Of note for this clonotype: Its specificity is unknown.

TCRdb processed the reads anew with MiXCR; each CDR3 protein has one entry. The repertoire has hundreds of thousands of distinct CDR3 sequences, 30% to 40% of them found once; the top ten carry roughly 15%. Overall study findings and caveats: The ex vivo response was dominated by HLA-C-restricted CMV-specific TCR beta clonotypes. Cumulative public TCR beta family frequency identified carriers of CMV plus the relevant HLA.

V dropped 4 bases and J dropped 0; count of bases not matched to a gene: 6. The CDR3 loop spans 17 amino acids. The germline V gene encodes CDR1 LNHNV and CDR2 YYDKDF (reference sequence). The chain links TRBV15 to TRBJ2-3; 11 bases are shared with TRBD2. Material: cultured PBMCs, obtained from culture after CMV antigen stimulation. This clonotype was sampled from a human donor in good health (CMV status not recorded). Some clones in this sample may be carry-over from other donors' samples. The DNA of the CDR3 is TGTGCCACCAGCATGGGGACTAGCGGTCCTAGCACAGATACGCAGTATTTT. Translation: CATSMGTSGPSTDTQYF. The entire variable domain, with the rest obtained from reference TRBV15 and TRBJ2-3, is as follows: DAMVIQNPRYQVTQFGKPVTLSCSQTLNHNVMYWYQQKSSQAPKLLFHYYDKDFNNEADTPDNFQSRRPNTSFCFLDIRSPGLGDTAMYLCATSMGTSGPSTDTQYFGPGTRLTVL.